The next 11 T cell receptor beta chains were all read from a single sample in a study of T cell changes during pregnancy in multiple sclerosis. Repertoires were generated with immunoSEQ multiplex PCR, while TCRdb's copy carries only in-frame clones and drops some. The table shows under 70,000 clones, with around 93% occurring only once. The sample here was CD4+ T cells from peripheral blood mononuclear cells, taken in the first trimester of pregnancy. The receptors were gathered from a female donor with multiple sclerosis, enrolled in a pregnancy study.

V gene TRBV5-5 combines with J gene TRBJ1-4, with D possibly matching TRBD1 (5 bases). CDR1 is SGHKS, CDR2 YYEKEE, per germline (reference sequence). The CDR3 loop spans 15 amino acids. V was clipped by 4 bases and J by 2 bases, with 12 bases between them. The CDR3 DNA reads TGTGCCAGCAGCCTAAGACAGAGGACTAATGAAAAACTGTTTTTT. Translated, it gives CASSLRQRTNEKLFF.

The chain carries TRBV7-2 and TRBJ2-5; 13 nucleotides agree with TRBD2. Germline CDR1 is SGHTA and CDR2 is FQGNSA. The J segment lost 5 bases and the V segment lost 5 bases, leaving 5 bases of the junction unmatched. This CDR3 contains 15 residues. The CDR3 loop is CASSPGLAGVETQYF. The DNA for the CDR3 is TGTGCCAGCAGCCCCGGACTAGCGGGGGTCGAGACCCAGTACTTC.

The J gene is TRBJ2-3, the V gene TRBV7-2, with 14 positions matching TRBD2. Losses at the gene ends were 6 bases for V and 2 bases for J; bases not matched to a gene: 10. Looked up from germline, CDR1 is SGHTA and CDR2 is FQGNSA. The CDR3 is 18 amino acids. The CDR3 bases are TGTGCCAGCAGTTTTGGACTAGCGGGGGGCCACCCCACAGATACGCAGTATTTT. Its protein product is CASSFGLAGGHPTDTQYF. The whole variable domain, remainder taken from reference TRBV7-2 and TRBJ2-3, is GAGVSQSPSNKVTEKGKDVELRCDPISGHTALYWYRQSLGQGLEFLIYFQGNSAPDKSGLPSDRFSAERTGGSVSTLTIQRTQQEDSAVYLCASSFGLAGGHPTDTQYFGPGTRLTVL.

The rearrangement uses TRBV21-1 and TRBJ2-5; the table's D call, TRBD1, was not checked against the DNA. TRBV21-1 is assigned pseudogene status. The CDR3 covers 17 residues. The DNA for the CDR3 is TGTGCCAGCAGCAAAGAGGGGACAGGGGAAGACCAAGAGACCCAGTACTTC. Protein sequence: CASSKEGTGEDQETQYF.

Here the CDR3 reads CASSLAVFGGSPLHF. DNA of the CDR3: TGTGCCAGCAGCTTAGCCGTTTTCGGGGGTTCACCCCTCCACTTT. The chain is built from TRBV7-2 and TRBJ1-6; possibly TRBD1 for D (5 bases). Per the germline V gene, CDR1 is SGHTA and CDR2 is FQGNSA. Trimming pared 0 bases from V and 9 bases from J, leaving 12 bases between. The CDR3 has 15 amino acids.

This clone has a handful of counts. The genes are TRBV6-4 and TRBJ1-1; TRBD1 agrees at 9 bases. The CDR3 runs 14 residues. Trimming at V came to 7 bases and at J to 4 bases, leaving 7 bases not matched to a gene. In germline, CDR1 is MRHNA, CDR2 SNTAGT. The CDR3, as DNA: TGTGCCAGCAACTGGGACAGGGAGGGCACTGAAGCTTTCTTT. Its translation is CASNWDREGTEAFF.

This clone was found once. CDR3 sequence reads: CASSYRQVGYGYTF. The CDR3 bases are TGTGCCAGCAGTTACCGACAGGTCGGCTATGGCTACACCTTC. The rearrangement uses TRBV6-5 and TRBJ1-2; tentatively, D is TRBD1 (6 bases). Germline CDR1 MNHEY, CDR2 SVGAGI. The CDR3 runs to 14 residues. With 2 bases removed from V and 4 bases from J, the gap between germline ends came to 11 bases.

This chain connects TRBV5-1 to TRBJ1-1, with a weak D call TRBD1 (6 bases). This CDR3 is 15 amino acids long. Germline V CDR1 and CDR2: SGHRS, YFSETQ. Trimming shortened V by 1 base and J by 2 bases, and 12 bases separated the two germline ends. The CDR3 loop is CASSLNAGTNTEAFF. The CDR3 nucleotides are TGCGCCAGCAGCTTGAACGCAGGGACAAACACTGAAGCTTTCTTT.

This sequence joins TRBV19 and TRBJ2-2; D gene ambiguous. This CDR3 region has 14 residues. V was trimmed by 5 bases and J by 0 bases, leaving 7 bases between them. Germline V lookup: CDR1 LNHDA, CDR2 SQIVND (reference sequence). CDR3 sequence reads: CASSPQSNTGELFF. In DNA form, the CDR3 reads TGTGCCAGTAGTCCCCAATCGAACACCGGGGAGCTGTTTTTT.

This clone was counted a single time. The chain couples TRBV4-1 to TRBJ2-7, with 7 bases lining up with TRBD2. The CDR3 consists of 15 residues. Germline loops: CDR1 MGHRA, CDR2 YSYEKL. The V and J ends lost 3 bases and 5 bases, in that order; junction bases with no gene match: 10. The CDR3 DNA follows: TGCGCCAGCAGCCACGCCGGGCAGGGAGGGAACGAGCAGTACTTC. Translation gives CASSHAGQGGNEQYF.

The chain links TRBV7-2 to TRBJ1-2, with 9 bases lining up with TRBD1. Germline loops: CDR1 SGHTA, CDR2 FQGNSA. This CDR3 contains 15 residues. J was trimmed by 10 bases and V by 1 base; bases with no gene match: 10. CDR3 in DNA: TGTGCCAGCAGCTTAGTTACAGGGGGCGCTTCCACCTACACCTTC. This encodes CASSLVTGGASTYTF.